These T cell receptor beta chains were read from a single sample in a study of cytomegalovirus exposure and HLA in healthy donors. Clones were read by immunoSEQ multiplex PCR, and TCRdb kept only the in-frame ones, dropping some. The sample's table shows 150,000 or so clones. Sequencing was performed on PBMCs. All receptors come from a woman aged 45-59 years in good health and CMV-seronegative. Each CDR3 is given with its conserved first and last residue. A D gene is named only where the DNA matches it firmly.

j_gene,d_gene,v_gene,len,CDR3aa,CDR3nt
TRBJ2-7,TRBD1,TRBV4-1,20,CASSLAIKPLQGQYLYEQYF,TGCGCCAGCAGCCTCGCTATCAAACCCCTACAGGGGCAGTACCTCTACGAGCAGTACTTC
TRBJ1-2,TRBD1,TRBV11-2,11,CASSFGGTGTF,TGTGCCAGCAGCTTCGGGGGGACAGGCACCTTC
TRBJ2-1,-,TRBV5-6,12,CASSLTFNEQFF,TGTGCCAGCAGCTTGACTTTCAATGAGCAGTTCTTC
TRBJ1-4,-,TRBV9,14,CASNQGGVGEKLFF,TGTGCCAGCAATCAAGGGGGGGTTGGTGAAAAACTGTTTTTT
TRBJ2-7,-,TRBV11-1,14,CASSSRSPRGEQYF,TGTGCCAGCAGCTCACGGAGCCCCAGGGGCGAGCAGTACTTC
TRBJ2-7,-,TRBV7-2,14,CASSLGPSSYEQYF,TGTGCCAGCAGCTTAGGCCCGAGCTCCTACGAGCAGTACTTC
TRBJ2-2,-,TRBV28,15,CASRTRPLNTGELFF,TGTGCCAGCAGGACGAGGCCCCTAAACACCGGGGAGCTGTTTTTT
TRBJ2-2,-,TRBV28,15,CASCIPGQNTGELFF,TGTGCCAGTTGCATTCCGGGACAGAACACCGGGGAGCTGTTTTTT
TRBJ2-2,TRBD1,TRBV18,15,CASSPWTGDTGELFF,TGTGCCAGCTCACCGTGGACAGGGGACACCGGGGAGCTGTTTTTT
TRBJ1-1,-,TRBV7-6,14,CASSFLGRYTEAFF,TGTGCCAGCAGCTTTCTAGGGAGGTACACTGAAGCTTTCTTT
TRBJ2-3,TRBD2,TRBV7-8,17,CASSRSGTSSPSDTQYF,TGTGCCAGCAGCCGTTCCGGGACTAGCTCCCCCTCAGATACGCAGTATTTT
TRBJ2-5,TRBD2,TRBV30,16,CAWSAEGRADQETQYF,TGTGCCTGGAGTGCTGAAGGGAGGGCAGATCAAGAGACCCAGTACTTC
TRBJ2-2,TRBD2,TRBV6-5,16,CASSYKGGLVTGELFF,TGTGCCAGCAGTTACAAGGGGGGACTAGTCACCGGGGAGCTGTTTTTT
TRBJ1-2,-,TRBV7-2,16,CASSLPPTAAKEGYTF,TGTGCCAGCAGCTTACCCCCGACAGCCGCCAAGGAGGGCTACACCTTC
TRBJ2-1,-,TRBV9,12,CASSVKRGEQFF,TGTGCCAGCAGCGTTAAGCGCGGCGAGCAGTTCTTC
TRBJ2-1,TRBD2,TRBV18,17,CASSPPTSGGFNNEQFF,TGTGCCAGCTCACCACCGACTAGCGGGGGGTTCAACAATGAGCAGTTCTTC
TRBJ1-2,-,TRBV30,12,CAWMGRSWGYTF,TGTGCCTGGATGGGCCGGTCGTGGGGCTACACCTTC
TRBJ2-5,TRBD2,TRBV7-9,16,CASSFGVGGAGETQYF,TGTGCCAGCAGCTTTGGTGTCGGGGGGGCCGGGGAGACCCAGTACTTC
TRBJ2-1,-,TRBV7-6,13,CASSSYRYNEQFF,TGTGCCAGCAGCTCATACAGGTACAATGAGCAGTTCTTC
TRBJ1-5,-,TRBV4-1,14,CASSQDRGGQPQHF,TGCGCCAGCAGCCAAGATCGGGGGGGTCAGCCCCAGCATTTT
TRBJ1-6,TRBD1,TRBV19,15,CASTVGQALNSPLHF,TGTGCCAGTACCGTAGGACAGGCCCTAAATTCACCCCTCCACTTT
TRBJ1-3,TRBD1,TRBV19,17,CASSWMVGTGSGNTIYF,TGTGCCAGTAGTTGGATGGTCGGGACAGGCTCTGGAAACACCATATATTTT
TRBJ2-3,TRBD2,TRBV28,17,CASSSGSLAGFTDTQYF,TGTGCCAGCAGTTCCGGTTCGCTAGCGGGATTCACAGATACGCAGTATTTT
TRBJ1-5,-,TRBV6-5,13,CASSYSEGQPQHF,TGTGCCAGCAGTTACTCTGAGGGTCAGCCCCAGCATTTT
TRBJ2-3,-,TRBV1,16,CTSRHRRELSTDTQYF,TGCACCAGCAGACACAGGAGAGAGCTTAGCACAGATACGCAGTATTTT
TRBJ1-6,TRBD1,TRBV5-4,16,CASSSPGDSKNSPLHF,TGTGCCAGCAGCTCGCCTGGGGACAGCAAAAATTCACCCCTCCACTTT
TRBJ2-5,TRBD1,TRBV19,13,CASAFRGKETQYF,TGTGCCAGTGCCTTCAGGGGGAAAGAGACCCAGTACTTC
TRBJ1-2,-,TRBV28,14,CASSLGQTNYGYTF,TGTGCCAGCAGTTTAGGACAGACTAACTATGGCTACACCTTC
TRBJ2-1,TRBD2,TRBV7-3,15,CASSLASGGAVEQFF,TGTGCCAGCAGCTTAGCTAGCGGGGGGGCGGTGGAGCAGTTCTTC
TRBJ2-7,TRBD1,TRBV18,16,CASSSDGDRPSYEQYF,TGTGCCAGCTCATCGGACGGGGACAGGCCATCCTACGAGCAGTACTTC
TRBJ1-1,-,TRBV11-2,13,CASSPLAQGEAFF,TGTGCCAGCAGCCCCCTCGCACAGGGTGAAGCTTTCTTT
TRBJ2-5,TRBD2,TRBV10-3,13,CAIRTSDVETQYF,TGTGCCATCAGGACTAGCGACGTCGAGACCCAGTACTTC
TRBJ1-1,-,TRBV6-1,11,CASSILYEAFF,TGTGCCAGCAGTATACTCTATGAAGCTTTCTTT
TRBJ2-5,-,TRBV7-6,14,CASSLIPIRETQYF,TGTGCCAGCAGCTTAATCCCAATCAGGGAGACCCAGTACTTC
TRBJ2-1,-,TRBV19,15,CASSLGQGSYNEQFF,TGTGCCAGTAGCCTGGGGCAGGGCTCCTACAATGAGCAGTTCTTC
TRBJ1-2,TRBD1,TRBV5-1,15,CASSLAGTGGHGYTF,TGCGCCAGCAGCTTGGCCGGGACAGGGGGCCATGGCTACACCTTC
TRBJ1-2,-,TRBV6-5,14,CASSYSTAGNGYTF,TGTGCCAGCAGTTACTCGACGGCAGGGAACGGCTACACCTTC
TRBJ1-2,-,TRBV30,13,CAWSVGQGYGYTF,TGTGCCTGGAGTGTCGGTCAGGGATATGGCTACACCTTC
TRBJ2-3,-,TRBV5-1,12,CASTTVADTQYF,TGCGCCAGCACCACGGTAGCAGATACGCAGTATTTT
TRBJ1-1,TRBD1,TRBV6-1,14,CASSFGQGNTEAFF,TGTGCCAGCAGTTTCGGACAGGGGAACACTGAAGCTTTCTTT
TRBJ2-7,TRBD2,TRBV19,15,CASTRGTSGSYEQYF,TGTGCCAGTACCAGAGGGACTAGCGGATCCTACGAGCAGTACTTC
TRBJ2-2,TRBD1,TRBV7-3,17,CASSLNSSGGWTGELFF,TGTGCCAGCAGCTTAAACAGCTCAGGGGGCTGGACCGGGGAGCTGTTTTTT
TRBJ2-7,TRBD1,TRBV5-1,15,CASSQYRQGDYEQYF,TGCGCCAGCAGCCAATACCGACAGGGGGACTACGAGCAGTACTTC
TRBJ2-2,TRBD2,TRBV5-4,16,CASSSGLAGVDGELFF,TGTGCCAGCAGCTCCGGACTAGCGGGAGTGGACGGGGAGCTGTTTTTT
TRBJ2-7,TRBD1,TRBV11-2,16,CASSLVQGTGTYEQYF,TGTGCCAGCAGCTTAGTCCAGGGGACAGGGACGTACGAGCAGTACTTC
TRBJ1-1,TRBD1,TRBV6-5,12,CATLTGGNEAFF,TGTGCCACCCTTACAGGGGGCAATGAAGCTTTCTTT
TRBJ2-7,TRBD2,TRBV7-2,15,CASSFYLAETYEQYF,TGTGCCAGCAGCTTCTATCTAGCGGAGACTTACGAGCAGTACTTC
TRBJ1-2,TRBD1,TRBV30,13,CAWGRGGDYGYTF,TGTGCCTGGGGGAGAGGGGGCGACTATGGCTACACCTTC
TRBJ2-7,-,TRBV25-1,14,CASSDSTTYYEQYF,TGTGCCAGCAGTGATTCTACCACCTACTACGAGCAGTACTTC
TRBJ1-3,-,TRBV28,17,CASSFPRIRGSGNTIYF,TGTGCCAGCAGTTTCCCAAGGATAAGGGGCAGCGGAAACACCATATATTTT
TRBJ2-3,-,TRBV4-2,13,CASSQEAPDTQYF,TGTGCCAGCAGCCAAGAAGCCCCAGATACGCAGTATTTT
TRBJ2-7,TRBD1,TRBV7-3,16,CASSLTGPRGPYEQYF,TGTGCCAGCAGCTTAACTGGCCCGAGGGGGCCCTACGAGCAGTACTTC
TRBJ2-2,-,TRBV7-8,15,CASSNRDLNTGELFF,TGTGCCAGCAGTAACCGGGACTTGAACACCGGGGAGCTGTTTTTT